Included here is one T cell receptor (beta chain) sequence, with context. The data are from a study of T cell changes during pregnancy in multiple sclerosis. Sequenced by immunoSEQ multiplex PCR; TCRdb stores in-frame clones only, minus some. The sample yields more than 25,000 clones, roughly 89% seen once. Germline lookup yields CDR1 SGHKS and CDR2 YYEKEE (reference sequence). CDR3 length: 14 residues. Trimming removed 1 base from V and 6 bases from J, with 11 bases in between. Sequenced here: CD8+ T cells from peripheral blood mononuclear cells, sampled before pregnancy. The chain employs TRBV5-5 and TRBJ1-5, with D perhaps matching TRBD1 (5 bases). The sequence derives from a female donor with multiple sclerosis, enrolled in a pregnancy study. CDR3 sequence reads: CASSLHGGGQPQHF. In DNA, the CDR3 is TGTGCCAGCAGCTTGCACGGGGGTGGTCAGCCCCAGCATTTT. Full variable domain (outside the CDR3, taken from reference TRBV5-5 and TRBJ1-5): DAGVTQSPTHLIKTRGQQVTLRCSPISGHKSVSWYQQVLGQGPQFIFQYYEKEERGRGNFPDRFSARQFPNYSSELNVNALLLGDSALYLCASSLHGGGQPQHFGDGTRLSIL.